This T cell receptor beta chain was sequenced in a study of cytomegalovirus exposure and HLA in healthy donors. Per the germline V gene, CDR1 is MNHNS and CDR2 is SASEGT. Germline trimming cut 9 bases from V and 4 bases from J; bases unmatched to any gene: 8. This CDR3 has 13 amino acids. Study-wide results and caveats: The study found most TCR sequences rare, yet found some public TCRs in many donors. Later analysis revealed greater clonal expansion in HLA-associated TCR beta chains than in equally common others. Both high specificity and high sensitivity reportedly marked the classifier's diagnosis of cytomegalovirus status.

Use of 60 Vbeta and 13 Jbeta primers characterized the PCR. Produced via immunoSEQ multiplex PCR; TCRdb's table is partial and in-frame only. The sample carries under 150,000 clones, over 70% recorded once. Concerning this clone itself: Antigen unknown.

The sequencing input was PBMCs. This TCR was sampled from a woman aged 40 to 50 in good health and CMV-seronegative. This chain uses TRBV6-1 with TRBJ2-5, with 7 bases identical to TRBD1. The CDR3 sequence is CASWTGLIETQYF. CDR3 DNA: TGTGCCAGTTGGACAGGCCTTATAGAGACCCAGTACTTC.